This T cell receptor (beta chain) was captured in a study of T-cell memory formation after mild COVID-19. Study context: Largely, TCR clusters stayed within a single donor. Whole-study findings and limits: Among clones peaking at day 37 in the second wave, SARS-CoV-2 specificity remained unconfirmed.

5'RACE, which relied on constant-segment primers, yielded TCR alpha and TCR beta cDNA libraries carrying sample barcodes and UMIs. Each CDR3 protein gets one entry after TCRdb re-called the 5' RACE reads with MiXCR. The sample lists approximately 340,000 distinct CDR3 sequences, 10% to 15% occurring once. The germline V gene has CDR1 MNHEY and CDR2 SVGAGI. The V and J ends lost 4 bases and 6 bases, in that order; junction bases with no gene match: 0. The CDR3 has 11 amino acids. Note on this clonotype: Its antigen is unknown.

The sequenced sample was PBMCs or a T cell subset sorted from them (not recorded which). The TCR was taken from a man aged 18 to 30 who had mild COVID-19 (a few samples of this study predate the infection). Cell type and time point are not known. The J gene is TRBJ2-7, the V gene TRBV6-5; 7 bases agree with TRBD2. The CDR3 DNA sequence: TGTGCCAGCAGTTCGGGGGGCGAGCAGTACTTC. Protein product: CASSSGGEQYF.